This T cell receptor (beta chain) stems from a study of long-term antiretroviral therapy in people with HIV. Study-level points and caveats: Increased diversity was seen after ART, yet it remained lower than in transplant donor controls. Control repertoires displayed wider CDR3 length ranges than the HIV repertoires. Across all time points, the repertoire was dominated by clones that expanded before ART.

The germline V gene has CDR1 LGHNA and CDR2 YNFKEQ. This CDR3 spans 13 amino acids. The V and J ends lost 2 bases and 3 bases respectively, with 7 bases between them. The assay, immunoSEQ v3.0, was run at survey level. The method was immunoSEQ multiplex PCR; TCRdb's version includes in-frame clones alone and lacks a portion of them. The sample includes 32,000 or so clones, more than 60% seen only once; the top ten take about 7%. Comment on this clone: The target antigen is unknown.

The gene calls are TRBV4-2 and TRBJ1-1, with D possibly being TRBD1 (6 bases). The receptor was isolated from a woman aged 50 to 60 with HIV. Material: unsorted PBMCs, obtained 2 years after starting antiretroviral therapy. CDR3 bases: TGTGCCAGCAGCCAATCAGGGGACACTGAAGCTTTCTTT. Protein sequence: CASSQSGDTEAFF.